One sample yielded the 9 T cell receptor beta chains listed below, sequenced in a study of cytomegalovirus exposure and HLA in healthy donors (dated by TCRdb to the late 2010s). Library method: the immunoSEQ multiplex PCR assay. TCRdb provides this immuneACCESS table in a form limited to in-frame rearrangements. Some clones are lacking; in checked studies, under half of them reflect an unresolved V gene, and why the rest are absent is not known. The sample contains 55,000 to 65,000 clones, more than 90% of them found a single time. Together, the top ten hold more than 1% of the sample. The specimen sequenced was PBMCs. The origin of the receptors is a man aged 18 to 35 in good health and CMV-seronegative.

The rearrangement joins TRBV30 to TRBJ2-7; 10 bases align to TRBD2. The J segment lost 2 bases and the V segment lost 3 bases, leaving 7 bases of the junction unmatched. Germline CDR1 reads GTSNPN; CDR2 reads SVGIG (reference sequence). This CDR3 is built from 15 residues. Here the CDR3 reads CAWSLWTSGAYEQYF. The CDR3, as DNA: TGTGCCTGGAGCCTTTGGACTAGCGGAGCCTACGAGCAGTACTTC.

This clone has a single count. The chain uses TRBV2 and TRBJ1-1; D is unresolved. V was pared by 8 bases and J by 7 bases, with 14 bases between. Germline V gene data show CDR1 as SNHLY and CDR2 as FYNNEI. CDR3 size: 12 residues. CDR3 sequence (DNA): TGTGCCAGCGGAGGGCTGCGCGGTGAAGCTTTCTTT. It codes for CASGGLRGEAFF.

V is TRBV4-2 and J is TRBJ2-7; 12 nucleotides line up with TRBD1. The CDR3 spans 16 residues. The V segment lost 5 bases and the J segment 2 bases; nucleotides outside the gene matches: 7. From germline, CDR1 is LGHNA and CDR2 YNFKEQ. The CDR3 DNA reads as TGTGCCAGCAGCAACTATGGGACAGGGGGCACCTACGAGCAGTACTTC. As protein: CASSNYGTGGTYEQYF.

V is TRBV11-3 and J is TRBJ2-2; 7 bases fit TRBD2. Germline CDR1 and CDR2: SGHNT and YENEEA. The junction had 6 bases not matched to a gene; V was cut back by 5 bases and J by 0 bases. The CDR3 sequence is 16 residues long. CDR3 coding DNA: TGTGCCAGCAGCCCCCTGGCGGGAGCGAACACCGGGGAGCTGTTTTTT. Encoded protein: CASSPLAGANTGELFF.

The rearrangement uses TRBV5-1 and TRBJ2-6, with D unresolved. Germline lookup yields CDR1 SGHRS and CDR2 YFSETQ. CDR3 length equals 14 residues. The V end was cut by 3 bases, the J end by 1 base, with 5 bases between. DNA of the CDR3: TGCGCCAGCAGCTCAAATTCTGGGGCCAACGTCCTGACTTTC. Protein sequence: CASSSNSGANVLTF.

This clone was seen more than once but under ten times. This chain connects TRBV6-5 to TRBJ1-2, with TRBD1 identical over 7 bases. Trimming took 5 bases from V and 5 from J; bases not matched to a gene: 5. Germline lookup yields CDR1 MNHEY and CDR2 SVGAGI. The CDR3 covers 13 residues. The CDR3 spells CASSPGQTYGYTF. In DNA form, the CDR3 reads TGTGCCAGCAGTCCGGGACAGACATATGGCTACACCTTC.

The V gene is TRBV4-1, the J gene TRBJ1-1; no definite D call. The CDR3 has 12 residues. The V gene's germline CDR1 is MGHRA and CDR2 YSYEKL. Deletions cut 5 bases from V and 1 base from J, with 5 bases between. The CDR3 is CASSDWNTEAFF. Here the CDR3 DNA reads TGCGCCAGCAGCGACTGGAACACTGAAGCTTTCTTT.

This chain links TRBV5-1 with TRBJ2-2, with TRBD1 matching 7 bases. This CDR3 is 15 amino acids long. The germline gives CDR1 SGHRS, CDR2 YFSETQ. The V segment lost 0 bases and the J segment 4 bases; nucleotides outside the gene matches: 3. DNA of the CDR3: TGCGCCAGCAGCTTGGGACAGGGAAGCACCGGGGAGCTGTTTTTT. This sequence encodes CASSLGQGSTGELFF.

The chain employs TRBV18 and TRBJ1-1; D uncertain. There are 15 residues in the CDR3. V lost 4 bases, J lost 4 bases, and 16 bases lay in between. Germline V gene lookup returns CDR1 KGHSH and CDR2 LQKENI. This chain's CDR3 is CASSLRSPPGTEAFF. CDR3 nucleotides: TGTGCCAGCTCACTTCGTAGTCCCCCGGGCACTGAAGCTTTCTTT.